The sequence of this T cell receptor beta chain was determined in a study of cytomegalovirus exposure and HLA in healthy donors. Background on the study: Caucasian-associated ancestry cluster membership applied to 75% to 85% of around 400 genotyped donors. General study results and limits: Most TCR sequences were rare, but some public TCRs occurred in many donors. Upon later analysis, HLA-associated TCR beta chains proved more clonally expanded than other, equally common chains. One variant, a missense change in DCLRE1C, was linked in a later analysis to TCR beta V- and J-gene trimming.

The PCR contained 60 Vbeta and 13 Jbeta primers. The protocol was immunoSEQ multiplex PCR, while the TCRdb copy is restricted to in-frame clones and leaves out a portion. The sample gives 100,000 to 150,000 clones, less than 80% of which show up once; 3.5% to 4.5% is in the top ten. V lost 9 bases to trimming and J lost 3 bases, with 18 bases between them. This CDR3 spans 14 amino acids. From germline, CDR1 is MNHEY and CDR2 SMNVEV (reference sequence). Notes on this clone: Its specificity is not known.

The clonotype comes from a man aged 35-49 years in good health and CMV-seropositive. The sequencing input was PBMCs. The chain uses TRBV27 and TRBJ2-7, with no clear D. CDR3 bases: TGTGCCAGTCCCCGTCCGAAACAGTACTACGAGCAGTACTTC. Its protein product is CASPRPKQYYEQYF.